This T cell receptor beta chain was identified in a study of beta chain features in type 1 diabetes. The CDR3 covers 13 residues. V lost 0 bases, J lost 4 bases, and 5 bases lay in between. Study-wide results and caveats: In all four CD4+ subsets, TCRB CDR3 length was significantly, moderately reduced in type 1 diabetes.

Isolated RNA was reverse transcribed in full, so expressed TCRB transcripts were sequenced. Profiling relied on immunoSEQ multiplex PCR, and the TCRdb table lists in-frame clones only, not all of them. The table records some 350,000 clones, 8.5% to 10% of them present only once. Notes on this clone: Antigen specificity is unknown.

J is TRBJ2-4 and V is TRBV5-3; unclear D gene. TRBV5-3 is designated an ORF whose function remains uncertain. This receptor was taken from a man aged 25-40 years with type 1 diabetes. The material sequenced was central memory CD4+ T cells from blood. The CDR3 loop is CARSLGGKNIQYF. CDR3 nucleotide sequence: TGTGCCAGAAGCTTGGGCGGAAAAAACATTCAGTACTTC.